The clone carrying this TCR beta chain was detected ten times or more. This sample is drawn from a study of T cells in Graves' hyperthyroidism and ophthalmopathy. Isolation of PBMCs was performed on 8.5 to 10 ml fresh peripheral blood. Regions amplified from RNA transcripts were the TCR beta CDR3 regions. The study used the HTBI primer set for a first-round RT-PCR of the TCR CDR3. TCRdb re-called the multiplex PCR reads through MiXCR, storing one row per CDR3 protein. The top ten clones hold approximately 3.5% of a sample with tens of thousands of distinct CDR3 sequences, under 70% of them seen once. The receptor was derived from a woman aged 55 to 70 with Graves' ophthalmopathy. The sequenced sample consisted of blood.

The CDR3 loop is CASSSLGPLEQYF. CDR3 DNA: TGTGCCAGCAGCTCTCTTGGACCTCTGGAGCAGTACTTC. The gene calls are TRBV11-2 and TRBJ2-7; D unresolved. Germline V gene data show CDR1 as SGHAT and CDR2 as FQNNGV. The V gene lost 4 bases and the J gene lost 7 bases, with 14 bases spanning the gap. The CDR3 runs to 13 residues.